These 8 T cell receptor beta chains were all obtained from the same sample, sequenced in a study of blood T cell repertoires in COVID-19. Some clones are missing from TCRdb's copy, which holds only in-frame ones; the method was immunoSEQ multiplex PCR. The sample contains about 130,000 clones, 88% of which appear only once. The material sequenced was peripheral blood. The receptors were gathered from a man in his fifties with acute or convalescent COVID-19.

The chain combines TRBV2 with TRBJ1-3; D perhaps matches TRBD1 (6 bases). The V gene's germline CDR1 is SNHLY and CDR2 FYNNEI. V gave up 3 bases and J gave up 4 bases, with 13 bases separating them. CDR3 size: 15 residues. The CDR3 here is CASSDYRVAGNTIYF. The DNA of the CDR3 is TGTGCCAGCAGTGACTACAGGGTTGCGGGAAACACCATATATTTT. Drawing the rest from reference TRBV2 and TRBJ1-3, the complete variable domain is EPEVTQTPSHQVTQMGQEVILRCVPISNHLYFYWYRQILGQKVEFLVSFYNNEISEKSEIFDDQFSVERPDGSNFTLKIRSTKLEDSAMYFCASSDYRVAGNTIYFGEGSWLTVV.

J is TRBJ2-1 and V is TRBV7-2; D call uncertain. Germline assignment: CDR1 SGHTA and CDR2 FQGNSA. Trimming cost V 4 bases and J 9 bases, with 13 bases left between them. This CDR3 comprises 13 residues. Written as DNA, the CDR3 is TGTGCCAGCAGCTGGTTAGATGTCTCTGAGCAGTTCTTC. This translates into CASSWLDVSEQFF.

This chain connects TRBV29-1 to TRBJ2-3; 9 positions agree with TRBD1. V trimming: 5 bases; J trimming: 3 bases; junction bases outside the gene matches: 3. The CDR3 contains 13 residues. Per the germline V gene, CDR1 is SQVTM and CDR2 is ANQGSEA. The CDR3 DNA reads TGCAGCGTTCCGGGACAGGGAACAGATACGCAGTATTTT. Translating it yields CSVPGQGTDTQYF.

The chain employs TRBV2 and TRBJ1-5; D gene uncertain. There are 14 residues in the CDR3. V was cut by 4 bases and J by 3 bases, with 10 bases left in between. The germline V gene has CDR1 SNHLY and CDR2 FYNNEI. CDR3 bases: TGTGCCAGCAGTGTCCAGGCGTACAATCAGCCCCAGCATTTT. This gives the protein CASSVQAYNQPQHF.

CDR3 amino acids: CASRITGGDYGYTF. As DNA, the CDR3 is TGTGCCAGCCGAATTACAGGGGGCGACTATGGCTACACCTTC. The rearrangement links TRBV6-6 to TRBJ1-2; 9 bases align to TRBD1. Germline trimming cut 8 bases from V and 3 bases from J; bases unmatched to any gene: 7. CDR3 length: 14 residues. In germline, CDR1 is MNHNY, CDR2 SVGAGI (reference sequence).

This clone was detected a few times. The chain carries TRBV5-8 and TRBJ1-1; D is uncertain. CDR1 SGHTS and CDR2 YDEGEE come from the germline V gene. Trimming took 4 bases from V and 6 from J, leaving 7 bases between them. The CDR3 has 11 amino acids. CDR3 nucleotides: TGTGCCAGCAGCACGCTAGCTGAAGCTTTCTTT. It translates to CASSTLAEAFF.

J is TRBJ1-6 and V is TRBV15; D gene ambiguous. V was shortened by 7 bases and J by 7 bases, with 11 bases between the two germline ends. The CDR3 has 13 amino acids. The V gene's germline CDR1 is LNHNV and CDR2 YYDKDF (reference sequence). CDR3 region: CATTTGNNSPLHF. CDR3 nucleotide sequence: TGTGCCACCACTACGGGGAACAATTCACCCCTCCACTTT.

The rearrangement uses TRBV5-4 and TRBJ2-4; maybe TRBD1 (5 bases). The CDR3 contains 13 residues. Trimming cost V 4 bases and J 5 bases, with 10 bases left between them. CDR1 is SGHNT and CDR2 is YYREEE in the germline V gene (reference sequence). CDR3 amino acids: CASSVRQQNIQYF. For the CDR3, the DNA is TGTGCCAGCAGCGTAAGACAGCAAAACATTCAGTACTTC.